One sample yielded the 3 T cell receptor beta chains listed below, sequenced in a study of Graves' ophthalmopathy and Graves' hyperthyroidism. Scientists amplified the TCR beta CDR3 regions from RNA transcripts. Investigators did first-round RT-PCR with HTBI primers, then second-round multiplex PCR. TCRdb re-derived calls from the multiplex PCR reads in MiXCR, one entry per CDR3 protein. The sample lists roughly 610,000 distinct CDR3 sequences; 22% were seen once. The sample consisted of peripheral blood. The receptors derive from a young woman with stable Graves' hyperthyroidism. Some clones in this sample may be carry-over from other donors' samples.

The V and J genes are TRBV6-1 and TRBJ1-1, with D possibly TRBD1 on 5 matching bases. Germline V gene lookup returns CDR1 MNHNS and CDR2 SASEGT. The length of the CDR3 is 15 residues. V was trimmed by 6 bases and J by 6 bases, leaving 20 bases between them. The CDR3 nucleotides are TGTGCCAGCAGCGTCGAGGTCGGGGGAAGCGCTGAAGCTTTCTTT. As protein: CASSVEVGGSAEAFF.

This rearrangement joins TRBV12-3 or TRBV12-4 to TRBJ1-1; D not certain. V dropped 2 bases and J dropped 1 base, with 8 bases sitting between them. The CDR3 extends over 14 amino acids. CDR3 loop: CASSLSAANTEAFF. The CDR3 coding sequence is TGTGCCAGCAGTTTATCCGCCGCGAACACTGAAGCTTTCTTT.

The chain is built from TRBV4-1 and TRBJ2-7; possible D gene TRBD1, 6 bases. CDR1 is MGHRA, CDR2 YSYEKL, per germline. V shed 3 bases and J shed 3 bases, with 12 bases lying between them. This CDR3 has 14 residues. DNA of the CDR3: TGCGCCAGCAGCCACCGGGACACAGTCTACGAGCAGTACTTC. It specifies CASSHRDTVYEQYF.